One sample yielded the 24 T cell receptor beta chains listed below, sequenced in a study of CD8+CD57+ T cells in acquired aplastic anemia. Researchers used genomic DNA as the template to profile TCR beta VDJ and CDR3. TCRdb processed the reads anew with MiXCR; each CDR3 protein has one entry. The data hold over 250,000 distinct CDR3 sequences, with around three fifths observed a single time. CD8+CD57+ cell expansion had been shown by flow cytometry in patients chosen for sequencing. The sample consisted of sorted CD4+, CD8+, or CD8+CD57+ T cells (not recorded which) from PBMCs. The origin of the receptors is a human donor with aplastic anemia.

The chain couples TRBV10-3 to TRBJ2-2, with 7 positions matching TRBD2. CDR1 and CDR2 (germline): ENHRY, SYGVKD. J was trimmed by 6 bases and V by 4 bases; bases with no gene match: 5. The CDR3 length is 14 residues. The CDR3 DNA follows: TGTGCCATCAGTGGGGCTAGCGGAGCCGGGGAGCTGTTTTTT. Translating gives CAISGASGAGELFF.

This chain links TRBV20-1 with TRBJ2-6, with unresolved D. CDR1 is DFQATT, CDR2 SNEGSKA, per germline (reference sequence). Trimming pared 1 base from V and 0 bases from J, leaving 19 bases between. The CDR3 consists of 19 residues. The CDR3 loop reads CSARAPLGNLPSGANVLTF. Here the CDR3 DNA reads TGCAGTGCTAGAGCCCCTTTAGGGAACCTCCCCTCTGGGGCCAACGTCCTGACTTTC.

This rearrangement joins TRBV11-1 to TRBJ2-1; D is possibly TRBD2 (6 bases). CDR3 length: 13 residues. The germline V gene has CDR1 SGHAT and CDR2 FQDESV (reference sequence). V was trimmed by 4 bases and J by 9 bases, leaving 13 bases between them. CDR3 DNA sequence: TGTGCCAGCAGCTCTGGGAGGAACACTGAGCAGTTCTTC. Protein sequence: CASSSGRNTEQFF. Based on the CDR3 plus reference TRBV11-1 and TRBJ2-1, the full variable domain is EAEVAQSPRYKITEKSQAVAFWCDPISGHATLYWYRQILGQGPELLVQFQDESVVDDSQLPKDRFSAERLKGVDSTLKIQPAELGDSAMYLCASSSGRNTEQFFGPGTRLTVL.

This chain connects TRBV19 to TRBJ1-5; possibly TRBD1 for D (5 bases). Germline V gene data show CDR1 as LNHDA and CDR2 as SQIVND (reference sequence). The V end lost 4 bases, the J end lost 4 bases, and 17 bases lay between the germline ends. This CDR3 contains 16 residues. CDR3 in DNA: TGTGCCAGTAGTACCAGGGTCCTGGGGATAAATCAGCCCCAGCATTTT. Its protein product is CASSTRVLGINQPQHF.

This clonotype occurred a few times. The genes are TRBV19 and TRBJ2-1; 10 bases are a match to TRBD2. CDR1 is LNHDA and CDR2 is SQIVND in the germline V gene (reference sequence). With 8 bases clipped from V and 8 bases from J, the junction kept 6 bases outside the gene matches. The CDR3 is made up of 13 amino acids. The CDR3 sequence is CASQRGGLDEQFF. For the CDR3, the DNA is TGTGCCAGTCAGCGGGGGGGCCTGGATGAGCAGTTCTTC.

There are many counts of this clonotype. V is TRBV2 and J is TRBJ2-5; perhaps D is TRBD1 or TRBD2 (5 bases each). The V gene lost 6 bases and the J gene lost 4 bases, with 12 bases spanning the gap. The CDR3 runs to 13 residues. Germline V gene lookup returns CDR1 SNHLY and CDR2 FYNNEI. The CDR3 bases are TGTGCCAGCAGCTATACTAGGGGAGAGACCCAGTACTTC. Its protein is CASSYTRGETQYF. The full variable domain, in which reference TRBV2 and TRBJ2-5 provide the parts outside the CDR3, is EPEVTQTPSHQVTQMGQEVILRCVPISNHLYFYWYRQILGQKVEFLVSFYNNEISEKSEIFDDQFSVERPDGSNFTLKIRSTKLEDSAMYFCASSYTRGETQYFGPGTRLLVL.

This clonotype was seen a handful of times. CDR3 coding DNA: TGTGCCAGCACCCCTCCGGGACGGAGCTCCTACAATGAGCAGTTCTTC. It translates to CASTPPGRSSYNEQFF. The rearrangement joins TRBV7-2 to TRBJ2-1, with D possibly called TRBD1 or TRBD2 (5 bases each). Trimming removed 7 bases from V and 0 bases from J, with 16 bases in between. Germline-derived CDR1 and CDR2 are SGHTA and FQGNSA. The CDR3 has 16 residues. Based on the CDR3 plus reference TRBV7-2 and TRBJ2-1, the full variable domain is GAGVSQSPSNKVTEKGKDVELRCDPISGHTALYWYRQSLGQGLEFLIYFQGNSAPDKSGLPSDRFSAERTGGSVSTLTIQRTQQEDSAVYLCASTPPGRSSYNEQFFGPGTRLTVL.

About this clonotype itself: Mismatch with germline at one junction end may stem from a read error. DNA for the CDR3: TGTGCCAGCAGTCGGGGATCGGCAGATACGCAGTATTTT. Encoded protein: CASSRGSADTQYF. V gene TRBV24-1 combines with J gene TRBJ2-3; D is perhaps TRBD2 (5 bases). This CDR3 contains 13 residues. Germline V gene lookup returns CDR1 KGHDR and CDR2 SFDVKD.

The CDR3 protein is CATSRELVRETMNTEAFF. Written as DNA, the CDR3 is TGTGCCACCAGCAGAGAATTAGTACGGGAAACCATGAACACTGAAGCTTTCTTT. The rearrangement joins TRBV15 to TRBJ1-1; no definite D call. The CDR3 is made up of 18 amino acids. V dropped 0 bases and J dropped 0 bases, with 17 bases sitting between them. Germline V gene lookup returns CDR1 LNHNV and CDR2 YYDKDF (reference sequence).

This clonotype was picked up many times. The V gene is TRBV3-1, the J gene TRBJ2-3; TRBD2 matches 11 bases. V gave up 4 bases and J gave up 4 bases; unmatched junction bases: 10. Germline CDR1 LGHDT, CDR2 YNNKEL (reference sequence). The CDR3 totals 17 residues. The CDR3 sequence: CASSPRTSGWAADTQYF. In nucleotides, the CDR3 is TGTGCCAGCAGCCCGAGGACTAGCGGGTGGGCTGCAGATACGCAGTATTTT.

This clonotype was detected many times. The V call is TRBV19, the J call TRBJ1-2; D is undetermined. The germline V and J ends were trimmed by 7 bases and 8 bases, with 14 bases remaining between them. Germline assignment: CDR1 LNHDA and CDR2 SQIVND (reference sequence). The CDR3 totals 12 residues. This CDR3 reads CASTNVPGGYTF. The DNA for the CDR3 is TGTGCCAGTACCAATGTCCCGGGAGGCTACACCTTC.

This chain links TRBV12-3 or TRBV12-4 with TRBJ1-5, with D maybe TRBD1 (6 bases). The CDR3 has 14 residues. V lost 6 bases to trimming and J lost 9 bases, with 18 bases between them. The CDR3 is CASRGGGAPSPQHF. The CDR3 bases are TGTGCCAGCAGAGGGGGGGGGGCTCCATCGCCCCAGCATTTT.

The table lists this clonotype with many counts. The chain couples TRBV5-1 to TRBJ1-3, with 9 bases lining up with TRBD1. This CDR3 is 15 amino acids long. V lost 0 bases and J lost 6; bases outside the gene matches: 4. Germline V gives CDR1 SGHRS, CDR2 YFSETQ. The CDR3 DNA reads TGCGCCAGCAGCTTGGCCGGGACAGGGACAAACACCATATATTTT. Translating it yields CASSLAGTGTNTIYF.

The chain employs TRBV7-2 and TRBJ2-7, with unresolved D. V was shortened by 2 bases and J by 7 bases, with 15 bases between the two germline ends. This CDR3 comprises 14 residues. The germline V gene has CDR1 SGHTA and CDR2 FQGNSA. CDR3 sequence: CASSLNPIGWEQYF. As DNA, the CDR3 is TGTGCCAGCAGCTTAAACCCTATCGGGTGGGAGCAGTACTTC. Using reference TRBV7-2 and TRBJ2-7 for the parts outside the CDR3, the full variable domain is GAGVSQSPSNKVTEKGKDVELRCDPISGHTALYWYRQSLGQGLEFLIYFQGNSAPDKSGLPSDRFSAERTGGSVSTLTIQRTQQEDSAVYLCASSLNPIGWEQYFGPGTRLTVT.

This clonotype was seen many times. The chain links TRBV29-1 to TRBJ2-7; D gene uncertain. CDR3 length: 13 residues. The germline V gene has CDR1 SQVTM and CDR2 ANQGSEA. The ends were cut back, 7 bases at V and 0 bases at J, with 13 bases in the middle. CDR3 sequence reads: CSAAPGGSYEQYF. The CDR3, as DNA: TGCAGCGCCGCACCCGGTGGCTCCTACGAGCAGTACTTC.

The chain uses TRBV7-3 and TRBJ2-3; 11 bases fit TRBD2. The junction had 6 bases not matched to a gene; V was cut back by 3 bases and J by 4 bases. Germline CDR1 SGHTA, CDR2 FQGTGA. The CDR3 spans 16 residues. In DNA form, the CDR3 reads TGTGCCAGCAGCTTGATAGCGGGAGGGGGCGCAGATACGCAGTATTTT. Protein sequence: CASSLIAGGGADTQYF.

The sample holds a few counts of this clonotype. J is TRBJ1-6 and V is TRBV10-3; the D gene is possibly TRBD1 (6 bases). The CDR3 covers 16 residues. Trimming took 1 base from V and 5 from J, leaving 12 bases between them. Per germline, CDR1 ENHRY and CDR2 SYGVKD. The CDR3 reads CAISEYRAGDNSPLHF. The DNA of the CDR3 is TGTGCCATCAGTGAGTACAGGGCCGGGGATAATTCACCCCTCCACTTT.

The chain uses TRBV15 and TRBJ2-1; 11 bases match TRBD1. Per germline, CDR1 LNHNV and CDR2 YYDKDF (reference sequence). The CDR3 length is 16 residues. The ends lost 10 bases at V and 7 bases at J; junction bases unmatched: 15. CDR3 amino acids: CAIIHRRDRGRNEQFF. The CDR3 coding sequence is TGTGCCATCATCCACCGCCGGGACAGGGGGAGGAATGAGCAGTTCTTC.

This clonotype has just one count. The chain combines TRBV10-3 with TRBJ1-1; tentative D call: TRBD1 (5 bases). Trimming left V 4 bases short and J 1 base short, with 7 bases between. CDR1 ENHRY and CDR2 SYGVKD come from the germline V gene. The CDR3 extends over 13 amino acids. The CDR3 nucleotides read TGTGCCATCAGTGCGGGACGGAACACTGAAGCTTTCTTT. This sequence encodes CAISAGRNTEAFF.

This chain uses TRBV10-3 with TRBJ2-5; 7 positions agree with TRBD1. The CDR3 runs 15 residues. In germline, CDR1 is ENHRY, CDR2 SYGVKD. Unmatched junction bases numbered 13, after V lost 3 bases and J lost 9 bases. CDR3 DNA sequence: TGTGCCATCAGTGACCACAGGGGAAGCAATCAGCCCCAGTACTTC. This codes for CAISDHRGSNQPQYF.

This clonotype has a handful of counts. The chain employs TRBV2 and TRBJ1-5; 8 nucleotides align to TRBD1. The ends lost 7 bases at V and 9 bases at J; junction bases unmatched: 8. The CDR3 contains 13 residues. Germline-derived CDR1 and CDR2 are SNHLY and FYNNEI. The CDR3 reads CASKGQASMPQHF. Here the CDR3 DNA reads TGTGCCAGCAAGGGACAGGCGTCTATGCCCCAGCATTTT.

This chain links TRBV10-3 with TRBJ1-2; D remains ambiguous. V was cut by 8 bases and J by 6 bases, with 25 bases left in between. In germline, CDR1 is ENHRY, CDR2 SYGVKD. This CDR3 contains 16 residues. The CDR3 protein is CAIPKVGSGRVDGYTF. CDR3 sequence (DNA): TGTGCCATCCCCAAAGTGGGTAGCGGAAGGGTGGATGGCTACACCTTC.

The V gene is TRBV9, the J gene TRBJ2-7; maybe TRBD2 (5 bases). Deletions cut 0 bases from V and 4 bases from J, with 8 bases between. CDR3 length: 13 residues. Germline V gives CDR1 SGDLS, CDR2 YYNGEE. Here the CDR3 DNA reads TGTGCCAGCAGCGTAGTCTCGGGGTACGAGCAGTACTTC. Amino acids: CASSVVSGYEQYF. The whole variable domain, filled in from reference TRBV9 and TRBJ2-7, reads DSGVTQTPKHLITATGQRVTLRCSPRSGDLSVYWYQQSLDQGLQFLIQYYNGEERAKGNILERFSAQQFPDLHSELNLSSLELGDSALYFCASSVVSGYEQYFGPGTRLTVT.

The chain links TRBV20-1 to TRBJ2-1; no clear D gene. Trimming cost V 0 bases and J 0 bases, with 9 bases left between them. The germline gives CDR1 DFQATT, CDR2 SNEGSKA (reference sequence). CDR3 length: 15 residues. CDR3 in amino acids: CSARDPASSYNEQFF. The CDR3 region has the DNA TGCAGTGCTAGAGATCCTGCTAGCTCCTACAATGAGCAGTTCTTC.